The entry that follows covers one TCR beta chain sequence. What it recognizes is unknown. The germline gives CDR1 SGHTA, CDR2 FQGTGA. The CDR3 sequence is 19 residues long. Losses at the gene ends were 5 bases for V and 5 bases for J; bases not matched to a gene: 19. Amplification used 60 Vbeta primers and 13 Jbeta primers. The assay was immunoSEQ multiplex PCR, and TCRdb's table has in-frame clones only and misses some. The table lists 90,000 to 100,000 clones, approximately 70% of them singletons, with 2.7% in the top ten. The data were obtained in a study of cytomegalovirus exposure and HLA in healthy donors. Study-level findings and limits: Most of the TCR beta V segments (in an earlier analysis) were productive either about 87% or about 30% of the time. Some V segments (TRBV6-2 and TRBV6-3 among them) were excluded as indistinguishable.

The J gene is TRBJ2-1, the V gene TRBV7-3; TRBD2 matches at 9 bases. The sequence was obtained from a man aged 45-65 years in good health and CMV-seronegative. Sequenced sample: PBMCs. As DNA, the CDR3 is TGTGCCAGCAGCCCCTTCCGAGCGGGGGGACCCCGCGCACACAATGAGCAGTTCTTC. Translation: CASSPFRAGGPRAHNEQFF. Filled out from reference TRBV7-3 and TRBJ2-1, the complete variable domain reads GAGVSQTPSNKVTEKGKYVELRCDPISGHTALYWYRQSLGQGPEFLIYFQGTGAADDSGLPNDRFFAVRPEGSVSTLKIQRTERGDSAVYLCASSPFRAGGPRAHNEQFFGPGTRLTVL.